Each of the 16 T cell receptor beta chains below was sequenced from the same sample in a study of blood T cell repertoires in COVID-19. Assay: immunoSEQ multiplex PCR; the TCRdb copy retains only in-frame clones and omits some. The repertoire holds under 250,000 clones, with roughly 80% as singletons. The sequenced sample was PBMCs or T cells enriched from blood (not recorded which). All receptors derive from a woman aged 40 to 50 who had been exposed to COVID-19.

The V call is TRBV2, the J call TRBJ1-3; D uncertain. The CDR3 is 16 amino acids. The germline V and J ends were trimmed by 7 bases and 0 bases, with 16 bases remaining between them. Germline V gene sequence: CDR1 SNHLY, CDR2 FYNNEI. The CDR3 DNA is TGTGCCAGCACTCGTAGGCAGGCCGACTCTGGAAACACCATATATTTT. This codes for CASTRRQADSGNTIYF.

V is TRBV29-1 and J is TRBJ2-2; D not certain. V was pared by 0 bases and J by 7 bases, with 12 bases between. The CDR3 runs to 14 residues. Germline V gene sequence: CDR1 SQVTM, CDR2 ANQGSEA. This CDR3 reads CSVEDESRSGELFF. Here the CDR3 DNA reads TGCAGCGTTGAAGATGAAAGCCGGAGCGGGGAGCTGTTTTTT.

V and J are TRBV18 and TRBJ2-2, with TRBD1 matching over 8 bases. The CDR3 spans 15 residues. The germline CDR1 and CDR2 sequences are KGHSH and LQKENI. Losses at the gene ends were 2 bases for V and 3 bases for J; bases not matched to a gene: 2. This CDR3 is CASSPNRGDTGELFF. CDR3 coding DNA: TGTGCCAGCTCACCAAACAGGGGGGACACCGGGGAGCTGTTTTTT.

The chain links TRBV5-4 to TRBJ2-7; the D gene is possibly TRBD2 (5 bases). Trimming removed 4 bases at V and 5 bases at J, with 10 bases between. The germline V gene encodes CDR1 SGHNT and CDR2 YYREEE (reference sequence). CDR3 length: 12 residues. The CDR3 reads CASSRGSDEQYF. For the CDR3, the DNA is TGTGCCAGCAGCCGGGGTAGTGACGAGCAGTACTTC.

This clone has only a few counts. The J gene is TRBJ1-5, the V gene TRBV7-2, with 8 bases lining up with TRBD1. Trimming at V came to 1 base and at J to 2 bases, leaving 1 base not matched to a gene. Germline V CDR1 and CDR2: SGHTA, FQGNSA. The CDR3 is made up of 15 amino acids. The CDR3 DNA reads as TGTGCCAGCAGCTTAGTACAGGGGGGCAATCAGCCCCAGCATTTT. Translated: CASSLVQGGNQPQHF.

The chain carries TRBV6-5 and TRBJ1-4, with no clear D. The V gene's germline CDR1 is MNHEY and CDR2 SVGAGI. This CDR3 comprises 15 residues. V was shortened by 9 bases and J by 0 bases, with 14 bases between the two germline ends. This CDR3 reads CARIKRLATNEKLFF. As DNA, the CDR3 is TGTGCCAGAATTAAGAGGCTTGCAACTAATGAAAAACTGTTTTTT.

The rearrangement uses TRBV15 and TRBJ2-3; 12 nucleotides match TRBD2. The CDR3 covers 14 residues. Trimming cost V 5 bases and J 6 bases; bases outside gene matches: 3. Germline V gene lookup returns CDR1 LNHNV and CDR2 YYDKDF (reference sequence). CDR3 in DNA: TGTGCCACCAGCTGGACTAGCGGGGACGATACGCAGTATTTT. This sequence encodes CATSWTSGDDTQYF.

CDR3 amino acids: CASSLRGGPPDTQYF. The CDR3, as DNA: TGTGCCAGCAGCTTGAGAGGAGGTCCCCCAGATACGCAGTATTTT. This chain connects TRBV11-1 to TRBJ2-3; possible D gene TRBD2, 5 bases. V lost 3 bases and J 4 bases, leaving 14 bases between the germline ends. The V gene's germline CDR1 is SGHAT and CDR2 FQDESV (reference sequence). The CDR3 sequence is 15 residues long.

The chain carries TRBV3-1 (or the pseudogene TRBV3-2) and TRBJ1-1, with TRBD1 matching 9 bases. The CDR3 has 15 residues. Germline assignment: CDR1 LGHDT and CDR2 YNNKEL (reference sequence). V lost 4 bases and J lost 1; bases outside the gene matches: 4. The CDR3: CASSPRQGENTEAFF. The DNA for the CDR3 is TGTGCCAGCAGCCCCCGACAGGGGGAGAACACTGAAGCTTTCTTT.

The chain carries TRBV4-2 and TRBJ2-3, with D maybe TRBD2 (6 bases). In germline, CDR1 is LGHNA, CDR2 YNFKEQ. V was clipped by 0 bases and J by 12 bases, with 16 bases between them. CDR3 length equals 14 residues. CDR3 coding DNA: TGTGCCAGCAGCCAAGATCAAGGTATAGCGGATCAGTATTTT. This translates into CASSQDQGIADQYF.

The sample holds one count of this clone. This chain joins TRBV19 and TRBJ1-1; perhaps TRBD1 as D (6 bases). Trimming took 3 bases from V and 5 from J, leaving 13 bases between them. This CDR3 contains 14 residues. Germline V gene sequence: CDR1 LNHDA, CDR2 SQIVND (reference sequence). The CDR3 region has the DNA TGTGCCAGTAGTATCAGGGGTAGGGAAACTGAAGCTTTCTTT. Its translation is CASSIRGRETEAFF.

CDR3 protein: CASTSLLGTGMTDTQYF. CDR3 DNA sequence: TGCGCCAGCACCTCTCTCCTCGGGACAGGGATGACAGATACGCAGTATTTT. The rearrangement links TRBV23-1 to TRBJ2-3; 9 bases align to TRBD1. TRBV23-1 counts as an open reading frame of uncertain function. This CDR3 is 17 amino acids long. V gave up 7 bases and J gave up 3 bases; unmatched junction bases: 14.

The table lists this clone with a count of one. The chain uses TRBV9 and TRBJ2-3, with D possibly TRBD2 on 6 matching bases. The CDR3 length is 18 residues. V lost 3 bases, J lost 5 bases, and 25 bases lay in between. Germline-derived CDR1 and CDR2 are SGDLS and YYNGEE. In DNA, the CDR3 is TGTGCCAGCAGCGCAGTCCCACGGGGGAGCGCCGGGGGAGATACGCAGTATTTT. It yields the protein CASSAVPRGSAGGDTQYF.

The chain uses TRBV18 and TRBJ2-1, with a possible D match to TRBD2 (5 bases). Trimming left V 2 bases short and J 8 bases short, with 7 bases between. The CDR3 totals 12 residues. The V gene's germline CDR1 is KGHSH and CDR2 LQKENI. CDR3 sequence reads: CASSPRLYEQFF. The CDR3 region has the DNA TGTGCCAGCTCACCAAGACTATATGAGCAGTTCTTC.

This clone was picked up one time. Other DNA sequences in the sample encode the same CDR3. The CDR3 nucleotides read TGTGCCAGCAGTTTACGGGGGAACTATGGCTACACCTTC. It codes for CASSLRGNYGYTF. The chain employs TRBV28 and TRBJ1-2; D possibly corresponds to TRBD1 (5 bases). Trimming left V 2 bases short and J 2 bases short, with 6 bases between. Germline V gene sequence: CDR1 MDHEN, CDR2 SYDVKM. The CDR3 has 13 residues.

The chain couples TRBV5-1 to TRBJ2-4, with 9 bases that match TRBD1. This CDR3 is 16 amino acids long. CDR1 is SGHRS, CDR2 YFSETQ, per germline. V lost 4 bases to trimming and J lost 1 base; unmatched junction nucleotides: 6. The CDR3 sequence is CASSAGTGNAKNIQYF. The CDR3 bases are TGCGCCAGCAGCGCCGGGACAGGGAACGCCAAAAACATTCAGTACTTC.